A selection of T cell receptor beta chains follows, all from one sample in a study of response to subunit inactivated influenza vaccine. TCRdb redid the calling of the RT-PCR reads with MiXCR, one entry per CDR3 protein. The data show approximately 530,000 distinct CDR3 sequences, with approximately 7.7% seen just once and 10% to 15% held by the top ten. Sequencing used PBMCs from blood, obtained roughly 24 months after vaccination. The receptor set was obtained from a man aged 45 to 70 who received an inactivated influenza vaccine. CDR3s include the opening cysteine and the closing phenylalanine or tryptophan. The D gene is left open where the match is weak. A clone size is listed for some rows: how often the clone was seen (once, few, many), or a class if it is expanded.

TGTGCCAGCAGTGGCAGGACAGGGGGAATGGAGACCCAGTACTTC CASSGRTGGMETQYF TRBJ2-5 TRBD1 TRBV2 once
TGCAGTGCTAACCTCCGGGACAGTTATGCAACTAATGAAAAACTGTTTTTT CSANLRDSYATNEKLFF TRBJ1-4 TRBD1 TRBV20-1 many
TGTGCCAGCAGTCTGACCACAGGGTTCATTGGGACCCAGTACTTC CASSLTTGFIGTQYF TRBJ2-5 - TRBV7-9 -
TGTGCCAGCAGCCAAGAGGGAGACTATGGCTACACCTTC CASSQEGDYGYTF TRBJ1-2 - TRBV4-2 many
TGCGCCAGCAGCCTAACAGGGACTGGCTACACCTTC CASSLTGTGYTF TRBJ1-2 - TRBV4-3 many
TGCAGTGCTAGAGAACAGGGGGCTCTTCCCGAGCAGTACTTC CSAREQGALPEQYF TRBJ2-7 TRBD1 TRBV20-1 few
TGTGCCAGCAGCCGTCCGGGGTTAGAGACCCAGTACTTC CASSRPGLETQYF TRBJ2-5 - TRBV5-5 many
TGTGCCAGCAGCACCGGGACTAGCGGGACCCAATTCTCCTACGAGCAGTACTTC CASSTGTSGTQFSYEQYF TRBJ2-7 TRBD2 TRBV6-2/TRBV6-3 few
TGTGCCTGGAGTGTAATGGATACGCAGTATTTT CAWSVMDTQYF TRBJ2-3 - TRBV30 few
TGCGCCAGCAGCCCACAAAAACCCGGGACTAGCGGCCGGGGTGAGCAGTTCTTC CASSPQKPGTSGRGEQFF TRBJ2-1 TRBD2 TRBV5-1 many
TGTGCCAGCAGTGGGCAGACACCCGCGAACACCGGGGAGCTGTTTTTT CASSGQTPANTGELFF TRBJ2-2 - TRBV12-3/TRBV12-4 few